In its sample, the clone carrying this T cell receptor beta chain was seen once. Its antigen is unknown. This record belongs to a study of immune cell composition in non-small cell lung cancer. About the research overall: Most cases were lung adenocarcinoma or squamous cell carcinoma.

Using immunoSEQ multiplex PCR, the repertoire was profiled, and TCRdb retains in-frame clones only, with some absent. The sample holds approximately 2,200 clones, about 72% seen once. Study-level results: Clones >0.5% enriched in tumour were rarer in adenocarcinoma (about 35%) than squamous (about 80%). Tumour-reactive clones were not shown to match dominant in vivo tumour clones.

Normal lung was taken at the farthest possible site, at least 3 cm from tumour. Genomic DNA came from frozen unsorted single-cell suspensions. Deletions cut 2 bases from V and 0 bases from J, with 11 bases between. The CDR3 has 16 amino acids. Germline-derived CDR1 and CDR2 are MGHRA and YSYEKL. The V gene is TRBV4-1, the J gene TRBJ2-4; a weak D match, TRBD2 (5 bases). The receptor comes from a human donor with non-small cell lung cancer. Sequenced sample: non-adjacent lung tissue. In DNA, the CDR3 is TGCGCCAGCAGCCAACTGGACTCGCTAGCCAAAAACATTCAGTACTTC. Translated, it gives CASSQLDSLAKNIQYF.